The clone carrying this TCR beta chain was seen a single time. This record belongs to a study of T-cell reconstitution after alpha-beta-depleted transplantation in children. Construction of the TCRbeta library involved unique molecular identifiers. TCRdb analysed the PCR reads with MiXCR anew, one entry per CDR3 protein. The profile shows approximately 500,000 distinct CDR3 sequences, over 25% of them singletons. This TCR came from a boy in the first two years of life with Wiskott-Aldrich syndrome, due to receive a stem cell transplant. This material consisted of PBMCs, taken before TCRalphabeta/CD19-depleted stem cell transplant.

The CDR3 DNA is TGTGCCAGCAGTGATCCCACAATTACTAGCGGGAAGGCAGATACGCAGTATTTT. As protein: CASSDPTITSGKADTQYF. This chain connects TRBV25-1 to TRBJ2-3; 10 nucleotides line up with TRBD2. The CDR3 has 18 amino acids. Germline lookup yields CDR1 MGHDK and CDR2 SYGVNS. J lost 4 bases, V lost 3 bases, and 13 bases had no gene match.